One sample yielded the 18 T cell receptor beta chains listed below, sequenced in a study of shared clonotypes between healthy human individuals. The repertoire was sequenced with immunoSEQ multiplex PCR; TCRdb's copy has only in-frame clones and lacks some. The table lists some 2 million clones, around 95% of them singletons. What was sequenced was naive CD4+ T cells sorted from blood. Subset of the sample: CD45RA+ positively selected. The receptors here all came from a man aged 18 to 29 in good health.

CDR3: CATSRAPRFYNEQFF. CDR3 DNA: TGTGCCACCAGCAGGGCTCCCCGCTTCTACAATGAGCAGTTCTTC. The chain links TRBV15 to TRBJ2-1; no clear D gene. The V and J ends lost 3 bases and 3 bases respectively, with 12 bases between them. From germline, CDR1 is LNHNV and CDR2 YYDKDF (reference sequence). The CDR3 consists of 15 residues. The complete variable domain, with remaining parts taken from reference TRBV15 and TRBJ2-1, reads DAMVIQNPRYQVTQFGKPVTLSCSQTLNHNVMYWYQQKSSQAPKLLFHYYDKDFNNEADTPDNFQSRRPNTSFCFLDIRSPGLGDTAMYLCATSRAPRFYNEQFFGPGTRLTVL.

The rearrangement joins TRBV6-1 to TRBJ2-5; 10 bases align to TRBD2. V shed 5 bases and J 4 bases; nucleotides not matched to a gene: 7. The germline V gene has CDR1 MNHNS and CDR2 SASEGT. CDR3 length: 15 amino acids. The CDR3 loop reads CASSLERGGPETQYF. The DNA of the CDR3 is TGTGCCAGCAGTCTCGAGCGGGGGGGTCCAGAGACCCAGTACTTC.

The J gene is TRBJ1-3, the V gene TRBV4-3; TRBD1 agrees at 9 bases. V was clipped by 1 base and J by 1 base; unmatched bases: 8. Germline-derived CDR1 and CDR2 are LGHNA and YSLEER. This CDR3 has 18 amino acids. The CDR3 loop reads CASSQAVLGQGSGNTIYF. CDR3 nucleotides: TGCGCCAGCAGCCAAGCGGTCCTGGGACAGGGATCTGGAAACACCATATATTTT.

This chain links TRBV7-9 with TRBJ2-3, with D unresolved. This CDR3 has 14 residues. Germline lookup yields CDR1 SEHNR and CDR2 FQNEAQ (reference sequence). Trimming took 3 bases from V and 2 from J, leaving 9 bases between them. CDR3 coding DNA: TGTGCCAGCAGCTTTAACCGGATCACAGATACGCAGTATTTT. Protein sequence: CASSFNRITDTQYF.

This rearrangement joins TRBV27 to TRBJ1-1; D unclear. Germline CDR1 reads MNHEY; CDR2 reads SMNVEV (reference sequence). Trimming cost V 7 bases and J 3 bases, with 12 bases left between them. The CDR3 runs to 13 residues. The CDR3: CASMRQGYTEAFF. CDR3 DNA sequence: TGTGCCAGCATGAGGCAAGGGTACACTGAAGCTTTCTTT.

The chain recombines TRBV6-6 with TRBJ1-5; TRBD1 matches 9 bases. The CDR3 is made up of 14 amino acids. Trimming removed 5 bases from V and 6 bases from J; junction bases left unmatched: 5. Germline values: CDR1 MNHNY, CDR2 SVGAGI (reference sequence). The CDR3 spells CASSRQGEVQPQHF. The DNA of the CDR3 is TGTGCCAGCAGTCGACAGGGGGAAGTTCAGCCCCAGCATTTT.

This clone was recorded only once. The rearrangement uses TRBV2 and TRBJ2-3; D is possibly TRBD1 or TRBD2 (5 bases each). Trimming pared 6 bases from V and 1 base from J, leaving 14 bases between. This CDR3 is 15 amino acids long. Germline-derived CDR1 and CDR2 are SNHLY and FYNNEI. CDR3 protein: CASRRDQIGTDTQYF. In DNA form, the CDR3 reads TGTGCCAGCAGAAGGGACCAGATAGGCACAGATACGCAGTATTTT.

As regards this clone: This CDR3 is also generated by other DNA sequences in the sample. The chain is built from TRBV10-3 and TRBJ1-5, with 10 bases identical to TRBD1. The CDR3 has 16 amino acids. The V and J ends lost 0 bases and 2 bases, in that order; junction bases with no gene match: 1. The V gene's germline CDR1 is ENHRY and CDR2 SYGVKD. The CDR3 DNA reads TGTGCCATCAGTGAGTCCGGGACAGGGGGCAATCAGCCCCAGCATTTT. Its translation: CAISESGTGGNQPQHF.

This chain joins TRBV10-3 and TRBJ1-3; TRBD1 might be the D (5 bases). The CDR3 sequence is 15 residues long. V lost 2 bases to trimming and J lost 2 bases, with 10 bases between them. Germline V gene sequence: CDR1 ENHRY, CDR2 SYGVKD. The CDR3 coding sequence is TGTGCCATCAGTGAGGTTGGCAGGGCTGGAAACACCATATATTTT. Translated, it gives CAISEVGRAGNTIYF.

V gene TRBV29-1 combines with J gene TRBJ2-3, with 8 bases lining up with TRBD2. V was pared by 2 bases and J by 0 bases, with 4 bases of the junction left unmatched. CDR1 and CDR2 (germline): SQVTM, ANQGSEA. The CDR3 contains 15 residues. DNA of the CDR3: TGCAGCGTTGAACGGGCGGGGGGCAGCACAGATACGCAGTATTTT. Protein sequence: CSVERAGGSTDTQYF.

J is TRBJ2-5 and V is TRBV14; D gene uncertain. The germline V gene encodes CDR1 SGHDN and CDR2 FVKESK. Trimming shortened V by 2 bases and J by 4 bases, and 8 bases separated the two germline ends. The CDR3 runs to 13 residues. CDR3 sequence (DNA): TGTGCCAGCAGCCAAAATAATGGAGAGACCCAGTACTTC. Its protein product is CASSQNNGETQYF.

CDR3 coding DNA: TGCAGCGTAGGGACTAGCGGGAGCCGGTCCCGGGGGACCCAGTACTTC. It encodes CSVGTSGSRSRGTQYF. V is TRBV29-1 and J is TRBJ2-5; TRBD2 aligns across 14 bases. Germline assignment: CDR1 SQVTM and CDR2 ANQGSEA. V was pared by 6 bases and J by 7 bases, with 13 bases of the junction left unmatched. The CDR3 totals 16 residues.

This chain connects TRBV9 to TRBJ2-3, with 13 positions matching TRBD2. Unmatched junction bases numbered 9, after V lost 7 bases and J lost 4 bases. Per the germline V gene, CDR1 is SGDLS and CDR2 is YYNGEE. This CDR3 spans 16 amino acids. For the CDR3, the DNA is TGTGCCAGCGACGCCGGACTAGCGGGAGCAGCAGATACGCAGTATTTT. Amino acids: CASDAGLAGAADTQYF.

In regard to this clone: This sample includes further DNA sequences coding for the same CDR3. The CDR3 reads CSVESGNTIYF. The CDR3 DNA reads as TGCAGCGTTGAAAGCGGAAACACCATATATTTT. This chain links TRBV29-1 with TRBJ1-3; no clear D. The CDR3 has 11 amino acids. CDR1 and CDR2 from the germline V gene are SQVTM and ANQGSEA. Trimming removed 2 bases from V and 4 bases from J, with 3 bases in between.

The chain uses TRBV15 and TRBJ2-5; D call uncertain. V was pared by 2 bases and J by 5 bases, with 9 bases between. Germline V gives CDR1 LNHNV, CDR2 YYDKDF (reference sequence). This CDR3 region has 13 residues. DNA for the CDR3: TGTGCCACCAGCAGATTCGTCGGGGAGACCCAGTACTTC. Translated: CATSRFVGETQYF. The full variable domain, with the rest looked up from reference TRBV15 and TRBJ2-5, is DAMVIQNPRYQVTQFGKPVTLSCSQTLNHNVMYWYQQKSSQAPKLLFHYYDKDFNNEADTPDNFQSRRPNTSFCFLDIRSPGLGDTAMYLCATSRFVGETQYFGPGTRLLVL.

V is TRBV11-2 and J is TRBJ1-1, with D uncertain. CDR1 SGHAT and CDR2 FQNNGV come from the germline V gene. The CDR3 runs to 13 residues. Trimming stripped 0 bases from V and 5 bases from J, with 7 bases between. The CDR3 coding sequence is TGTGCCAGCAGCTTAGACGGGTGGACTGAAGCTTTCTTT. Its translation is CASSLDGWTEAFF.

The chain joins TRBV6-5 to TRBJ2-5, with TRBD2 matching 15 bases. The J call is uncertain, as TRBJ2-7 better fits the DNA end. The CDR3 is 15 residues long. The germline CDR1 and CDR2 sequences are MNHEY and SVGAGI. This chain's CDR3 is CASSPPGLAGGEQYF. The CDR3 bases are TGTGCCAGCAGCCCACCGGGACTAGCGGGAGGCGAGCAGTACTTC.

As for this clone: One junction end does not reproduce the germline sequence, and a read error may be involved. The CDR3 sequence: CASRGGRGSYF. The CDR3 region has the DNA TGTGCCAGCAGAGGGGGACGGGGAAGCTACTTT. The chain links TRBV6-1 to TRBJ1-6, with D perhaps matching TRBD1 (6 bases). Germline-derived CDR1 and CDR2 are MNHNS and SASEGT. The CDR3 runs to 11 residues.